The next 16 T cell receptor beta chains were all read from a single sample in a study of cytomegalovirus exposure and HLA in healthy donors. Researchers ran the PCR with 60 Vbeta and 13 Jbeta primers. Clones were read by immunoSEQ multiplex PCR, and TCRdb kept only the in-frame ones, dropping some. Among 95,000 to 150,000 clones listed, about 80% were seen once. Sequencing input: PBMCs. The origin of the receptors is a man aged 25 to 40 in good health and CMV-seropositive.

The CDR3 bases are TGTGCCAGCAGTCCCAATGTCAAGGGGCCCACTGAAGCTTTCTTT. Translation gives CASSPNVKGPTEAFF. V and J are TRBV6-5 and TRBJ1-1, with D perhaps matching TRBD1 (5 bases). The CDR3 extends over 15 amino acids. The V gene lost 5 bases and the J gene lost 4 bases, with 17 bases spanning the gap. CDR1 is MNHEY and CDR2 is SVGAGI in the germline V gene.

CDR3 coding DNA: TGCGCCAGCAGCTTGGTGTCGGCGGCTGGAAACACCATATATTTT. This gives the protein CASSLVSAAGNTIYF. V gene TRBV5-1 combines with J gene TRBJ1-3; D gene ambiguous. Germline V gene sequence: CDR1 SGHRS, CDR2 YFSETQ. V lost 0 bases to trimming and J lost 2 bases, with 9 bases between them. The CDR3 consists of 15 residues.

V usage is TRBV7-6 and J usage is TRBJ2-7; TRBD2 aligns across 8 bases. The germline V gene encodes CDR1 SGHVS and CDR2 FNYEAQ. CDR3 length: 15 residues. Trimming cost V 5 bases and J 3 bases; bases outside gene matches: 9. The CDR3 DNA reads as TGTGCCAGCAGCCCCATTCCGGGGGGGATCTACGAGCAGTACTTC. Translating it yields CASSPIPGGIYEQYF.

The V call is TRBV19, the J call TRBJ1-2, with 7 bases aligning to TRBD1. V shed 7 bases and J 8 bases; nucleotides not matched to a gene: 7. The CDR3 loop spans 12 amino acids. The germline V gene encodes CDR1 LNHDA and CDR2 SQIVND (reference sequence). The CDR3: CASNHGTDGYTF. DNA of the CDR3: TGTGCCAGTAACCACGGGACAGACGGCTACACCTTC. The full variable domain, with the rest looked up from reference TRBV19 and TRBJ1-2, is DGGITQSPKYLFRKEGQNVTLSCEQNLNHDAMYWYRQDPGQGLRLIYYSQIVNDFQKGDIAEGYSVSREKKESFPLTVTSAQKNPTAFYLCASNHGTDGYTFGSGTRLTVV.

This chain's CDR3 is CASSIQDRGISEQYF. CDR3 sequence (DNA): TGTGCCAGCAGCATTCAGGACAGGGGAATCAGCGAGCAGTACTTC. The rearrangement links TRBV9 to TRBJ2-7; 9 bases match TRBD1. The CDR3 is 15 residues long. Germline CDR1 is SGDLS and CDR2 is YYNGEE. The V gene end was trimmed by 4 bases and the J gene end by 6 bases; junction bases not matched to a gene: 11.

The V gene is TRBV4-1, the J gene TRBJ1-2; 7 bases map to TRBD1. CDR1 is MGHRA, CDR2 YSYEKL, per germline. CDR3 length: 17 residues. The ends lost 1 base at V and 6 bases at J; junction bases unmatched: 14. In DNA form, the CDR3 reads TGCGCCAGCAGCCAAGTTGCCCGACAGGGCCACGACAATGGCTACACCTTC. Translating gives CASSQVARQGHDNGYTF.

This chain uses TRBV25-1 with TRBJ2-1; a possible D gene is TRBD2 (5 bases). From germline, CDR1 is MGHDK and CDR2 SYGVNS. The V end was cut by 6 bases, the J end by 9 bases, with 12 bases between. The length of the CDR3 is 12 residues. The CDR3 here is CASSEGRGEQFF. As DNA, the CDR3 is TGTGCCAGCAGCGAGGGCCGCGGTGAGCAGTTCTTC.

This sequence joins TRBV21-1 and TRBJ1-5. TRBV21-1 is shown as a pseudogene. The CDR3 has 13 residues. CDR3 sequence reads: CASSKRGNQPQHF. CDR3 nucleotide sequence: TGTGCCAGCAGCAAACGGGGTAATCAGCCCCAGCATTTT.

CDR3 sequence: CASSATTRGEQFF. The CDR3, as DNA: TGTGCCAGCAGCGCTACGACCCGGGGTGAGCAGTTCTTC. The chain has TRBV7-6 and TRBJ2-1, with D maybe TRBD2 (5 bases). Germline V gene data show CDR1 as SGHVS and CDR2 as FNYEAQ. V was trimmed by 5 bases and J by 9 bases, leaving 14 bases between them. CDR3 size: 13 residues.

This clone has more than one count but fewer than ten. The V gene is TRBV5-1, the J gene TRBJ1-5; no definite D call. Between the trimmed V and J ends, which lost 0 bases and 4 bases, there was a span of 11 bases. The CDR3 has 15 amino acids. Germline CDR1 is SGHRS and CDR2 is YFSETQ. This CDR3 is CASSLVGDGNQPQHF. The CDR3 coding sequence is TGCGCCAGCAGCTTGGTGGGCGACGGTAATCAGCCCCAGCATTTT.

This clone was observed a few times. The rearrangement links TRBV7-6 to TRBJ1-2, with 10 bases lining up with TRBD1. The germline V gene encodes CDR1 SGHVS and CDR2 FNYEAQ. J lost 4 bases, V lost 2 bases, and 4 bases had no gene match. The CDR3 runs 15 residues. The CDR3 loop reads CASSLLGTGAYGYTF. The DNA of the CDR3 is TGTGCCAGCAGCTTATTGGGGACAGGGGCCTATGGCTACACCTTC.

This chain connects TRBV6-5 to TRBJ2-7; weak D call: TRBD1 (6 bases). The CDR3 is made up of 12 amino acids. Germline values: CDR1 MNHEY, CDR2 SVGAGI. Trimming removed 6 bases from V and 6 bases from J, with 12 bases in between. The DNA for the CDR3 is TGTGCCAGCAGCCCGGACAGTTCCGAGCAGTACTTC. This encodes CASSPDSSEQYF.

The DNA of the CDR3 is TGCGCCAGCAGCCAAGATAGTTACCCGAGGATGAACATTCAGTACTTC. This gives the protein CASSQDSYPRMNIQYF. V is TRBV4-1 and J is TRBJ2-4; D ambiguous. Trimming took 0 bases from V and 7 from J, leaving 16 bases between them. CDR1 is MGHRA and CDR2 is YSYEKL in the germline V gene. The CDR3 length is 16 residues.

The chain is built from TRBV14 and TRBJ1-2; 10 positions agree with TRBD1. Germline CDR1 is SGHDN and CDR2 is FVKESK. The CDR3 consists of 13 residues. Trimming removed 4 bases from V and 6 bases from J; junction bases left unmatched: 2. CDR3 DNA: TGTGCCAGCAGCCTTGGACAGGGGGATGGCTACACCTTC. It is translated as CASSLGQGDGYTF.

Only a few counts were recorded for this clone. This chain links TRBV5-1 with TRBJ2-1, with 8 bases identical to TRBD2. After removal of 0 bases from V and 14 bases from J, the junction contained 4 bases not matched to a gene. The CDR3 sequence is 12 residues long. The germline V gene has CDR1 SGHRS and CDR2 YFSETQ. The CDR3 reads CASSLAGGAEFF. In nucleotides, the CDR3 is TGCGCCAGCAGCTTGGCCGGGGGGGCCGAGTTCTTC.

This chain uses TRBV7-2 with TRBJ2-1, with TRBD2 matching 9 bases. Germline trimming cut 3 bases from V and 9 bases from J; bases unmatched to any gene: 6. The CDR3 runs 14 residues. CDR1 and CDR2 from the germline V gene are SGHTA and FQGNSA. The CDR3: CASSFGGGASEQFF. CDR3 in DNA: TGTGCCAGCAGCTTTGGCGGGGGGGCGAGTGAGCAGTTCTTC. Full variable domain (outside the CDR3, taken from reference TRBV7-2 and TRBJ2-1): GAGVSQSPSNKVTEKGKDVELRCDPISGHTALYWYRQSLGQGLEFLIYFQGNSAPDKSGLPSDRFSAERTGGSVSTLTIQRTQQEDSAVYLCASSFGGGASEQFFGPGTRLTVL.